A single sample gave rise to the 21 T cell receptor beta chains below, sequenced in a study of cytomegalovirus exposure and HLA in healthy donors. This PCR relied on a set of 60 Vbeta primers and 13 Jbeta primers. Libraries were prepared by immunoSEQ multiplex PCR; TCRdb keeps only in-frame clonotypes and omits some of them. Reported are under 70,000 clones; the ten largest clones contain 2% to 2.5%. The sequencing input was PBMCs. These receptors all stem from a female donor in good health and CMV-seropositive.

The CDR3 spells CASSQGRAGGYTF. Here the CDR3 DNA reads TGCGCCAGCAGCCAAGGCCGAGCCGGTGGCTACACCTTC. The chain uses TRBV4-1 and TRBJ1-2; D unclear. Per germline, CDR1 MGHRA and CDR2 YSYEKL. Deletions cut 1 base from V and 7 bases from J, with 10 bases between. The CDR3 has 13 amino acids.

The chain links TRBV10-3 to TRBJ1-1; TRBD1 agrees at 7 bases. The CDR3 sequence is 13 residues long. V lost 5 bases and J lost 3; bases outside the gene matches: 3. In germline, CDR1 is ENHRY, CDR2 SYGVKD. The CDR3 spells CAISSDRDTEAFF. The CDR3 bases are TGTGCCATCAGTTCAGACAGGGACACTGAAGCTTTCTTT.

The chain has TRBV9 and TRBJ1-6; D gene unclear. The germline CDR1 and CDR2 sequences are SGDLS and YYNGEE. This CDR3 region has 14 residues. V was pared by 3 bases and J by 10 bases, with 14 bases between. The DNA for the CDR3 is TGTGCCAGCAGCGGAGAGGCGGTGATCTCACCCCTCCACTTT. This sequence encodes CASSGEAVISPLHF.

The chain has TRBV28 and TRBJ1-1; the D gene is possibly TRBD1 (5 bases). The germline CDR1 and CDR2 sequences are MDHEN and SYDVKM. Trimming stripped 2 bases from V and 0 bases from J, with 7 bases between. This CDR3 is built from 14 residues. As DNA, the CDR3 is TGTGCCAGCAGTTTAGGGGGGTTGAACACTGAAGCTTTCTTT. As protein: CASSLGGLNTEAFF. Based on the CDR3 plus reference TRBV28 and TRBJ1-1, the full variable domain is DVKVTQSSRYLVKRTGEKVFLECVQDMDHENMFWYRQDPGLGLRLIYFSYDVKMKEKGDIPEGYSVSREKKERFSLILESASTNQTSMYLCASSLGGLNTEAFFGQGTRLTVV.

The chain employs TRBV18 and TRBJ2-3; perhaps TRBD2 as D (5 bases). This CDR3 contains 14 residues. V was pared by 4 bases and J by 1 base, with 9 bases between. CDR1 KGHSH and CDR2 LQKENI come from the germline V gene. CDR3 in amino acids: CASSLSGGTDTQYF. CDR3 coding DNA: TGTGCCAGCTCACTCTCCGGGGGCACAGATACGCAGTATTTT.

The chain employs TRBV9 and TRBJ2-7, with 7 positions matching TRBD2. With 2 bases clipped from V and 5 bases from J, the junction kept 10 bases outside the gene matches. The CDR3 consists of 15 residues. Per germline, CDR1 SGDLS and CDR2 YYNGEE. The CDR3 region is CASSVSLLGGDEQYF. Written as DNA, the CDR3 is TGTGCCAGCAGCGTGAGCCTCCTGGGGGGGGACGAGCAGTACTTC.

This rearrangement joins TRBV19 to TRBJ2-7, with D perhaps TRBD1 (6 bases). Germline V gene lookup returns CDR1 LNHDA and CDR2 SQIVND (reference sequence). Trimming removed 1 base from V and 2 bases from J, with 15 bases in between. The length of the CDR3 is 16 residues. The CDR3 sequence is CASSIGGTPSAYEQYF. The CDR3 DNA follows: TGTGCCAGTAGTATAGGGGGGACACCTTCAGCCTACGAGCAGTACTTC.

Details on this clone: The identical CDR3 is also encoded by other nucleotide sequences in the sample. The CDR3 sequence is CASSLGLMNTEAFF. CDR3 sequence (DNA): TGTGCCAGCAGTTTGGGGCTGATGAACACTGAAGCTTTCTTT. The chain uses TRBV28 and TRBJ1-1; weak D call: TRBD1 (5 bases). There are 14 residues in the CDR3. V was cut by 3 bases and J by 0 bases, with 8 bases left in between. The germline V gene encodes CDR1 MDHEN and CDR2 SYDVKM.

This rearrangement joins TRBV15 to TRBJ1-1, with 7 positions matching TRBD1. CDR1 and CDR2 from the germline V gene are LNHNV and YYDKDF (reference sequence). This CDR3 is built from 14 residues. J was trimmed by 2 bases and V by 7 bases; bases with no gene match: 7. This CDR3 reads CATKEGQKNTEAFF. The CDR3 DNA is TGTGCCACCAAGGAGGGACAGAAAAACACTGAAGCTTTCTTT.

The chain combines TRBV9 with TRBJ1-3; 8 bases fit TRBD1. V lost 4 bases and J lost 4; bases outside the gene matches: 10. Per the germline V gene, CDR1 is SGDLS and CDR2 is YYNGEE. The CDR3 runs to 16 residues. The CDR3 loop reads CASSSSDRASGNTIYF. As DNA, the CDR3 is TGTGCCAGCAGCTCCTCGGACAGGGCATCCGGAAACACCATATATTTT.

The genes are TRBV6-1 and TRBJ2-7; TRBD2 agrees at 9 bases. CDR3 length: 14 residues. V was pared by 1 base and J by 4 bases, with 2 bases of the junction left unmatched. Looked up from germline, CDR1 is MNHNS and CDR2 is SASEGT. CDR3 in amino acids: CASSEGSGSYEQYF. The CDR3 DNA reads as TGTGCCAGCAGTGAAGGTAGCGGGAGTTACGAGCAGTACTTC.

CDR3 nucleotides: TGTGCCAGAAGCAGACAGGGTTTGTGTCAGCCCCAGCATTTT. As protein: CARSRQGLCQPQHF. The V gene is TRBV5-3, the J gene TRBJ1-5, with TRBD1 matching 7 bases. TRBV5-3 is an ORF; its function is uncertain. J was trimmed by 6 bases and V by 4 bases; bases with no gene match: 7. The CDR3 has 14 residues.

The J gene is TRBJ2-1, the V gene TRBV5-1, with D perhaps TRBD2 (5 bases). Germline values: CDR1 SGHRS, CDR2 YFSETQ. The germline V and J ends were trimmed by 0 bases and 14 bases, with 15 bases remaining between them. This CDR3 comprises 13 residues. The CDR3 DNA is TGCGCCAGCAGCTTGGAGTCAGCCTCTAGCAAGTTCTTC. It encodes CASSLESASSKFF.

V is TRBV28 and J is TRBJ1-3; D gene uncertain. The CDR3 length is 18 residues. CDR1 is MDHEN, CDR2 SYDVKM, per germline. Trimming pared 7 bases from V and 0 bases from J, leaving 22 bases between. The CDR3 DNA is TGTGCCAGCACCAGCCAATCGACTGAAATCGTCTCTGGAAACACCATATATTTT. Translated, it gives CASTSQSTEIVSGNTIYF.

The chain links TRBV28 to TRBJ2-7, with a tentative D call TRBD2 (5 bases). The CDR3 has 13 amino acids. Trimming pared 7 bases from V and 1 base from J, leaving 11 bases between. Per the germline V gene, CDR1 is MDHEN and CDR2 is SYDVKM. The CDR3 sequence is CASTPGVSYEQYF. The CDR3, as DNA: TGTGCCAGCACCCCCGGGGTATCCTACGAGCAGTACTTC.

The gene calls are TRBV4-2 and TRBJ1-3; no definite D call. Germline loops: CDR1 LGHNA, CDR2 YNFKEQ. Trimming stripped 0 bases from V and 0 bases from J, with 9 bases between. CDR3 size: 16 residues. Here the CDR3 reads CASSQDLAFSGNTIYF. The CDR3, as DNA: TGTGCCAGCAGCCAAGATTTGGCATTCTCTGGAAACACCATATATTTT.

The chain combines TRBV6-1 with TRBJ2-2, with TRBD2 matching 8 bases. The CDR3 is 17 amino acids. Trimming removed 3 bases from V and 0 bases from J; junction bases left unmatched: 6. The germline V gene has CDR1 MNHNS and CDR2 SASEGT. DNA for the CDR3: TGTGCCAGCAGTGACTTGAGGCGGGGGGCGAACACCGGGGAGCTGTTTTTT. Amino acid sequence: CASSDLRRGANTGELFF.

The genes are TRBV18 and TRBJ2-2, with D hard to call. Germline V gene lookup returns CDR1 KGHSH and CDR2 LQKENI. Trimming shortened V by 3 bases and J by 5 bases, and 7 bases separated the two germline ends. The CDR3 contains 13 residues. This chain's CDR3 is CASSPSGTGELFF. CDR3 bases: TGTGCCAGCTCACCCTCCGGGACCGGGGAGCTGTTTTTT.

The V call is TRBV11-2, the J call TRBJ1-1; D call uncertain. Trimming took 1 base from V and 0 from J, leaving 18 bases between them. Germline V lookup: CDR1 SGHAT, CDR2 FQNNGV. The CDR3 is 18 amino acids. For the CDR3, the DNA is TGTGCCAGCAGCTTAGGGTATGGCAGCAGAGGGATGAACACTGAAGCTTTCTTT. Translation gives CASSLGYGSRGMNTEAFF.

V usage is TRBV18 and J usage is TRBJ1-5, with TRBD1 matching over 7 bases. Germline values: CDR1 KGHSH, CDR2 LQKENI. Unmatched junction bases numbered 7, after V lost 6 bases and J lost 8 bases. The CDR3 spans 13 residues. The CDR3 is CASSGTALKPQHF. The DNA for the CDR3 is TGTGCCAGCTCCGGGACAGCTCTTAAGCCCCAGCATTTT.

The chain carries TRBV2 and TRBJ1-1; no clear D. Germline V lookup: CDR1 SNHLY, CDR2 FYNNEI. CDR3 length: 11 residues. V was pared by 11 bases and J by 0 bases, with 7 bases between. The DNA of the CDR3 is TGTGCCGGAACAGTGAACACTGAAGCTTTCTTT. As protein: CAGTVNTEAFF. The variable domain in full, completed from reference TRBV2 and TRBJ1-1, reads EPEVTQTPSHQVTQMGQEVILRCVPISNHLYFYWYRQILGQKVEFLVSFYNNEISEKSEIFDDQFSVERPDGSNFTLKIRSTKLEDSAMYFCAGTVNTEAFFGQGTRLTVV.